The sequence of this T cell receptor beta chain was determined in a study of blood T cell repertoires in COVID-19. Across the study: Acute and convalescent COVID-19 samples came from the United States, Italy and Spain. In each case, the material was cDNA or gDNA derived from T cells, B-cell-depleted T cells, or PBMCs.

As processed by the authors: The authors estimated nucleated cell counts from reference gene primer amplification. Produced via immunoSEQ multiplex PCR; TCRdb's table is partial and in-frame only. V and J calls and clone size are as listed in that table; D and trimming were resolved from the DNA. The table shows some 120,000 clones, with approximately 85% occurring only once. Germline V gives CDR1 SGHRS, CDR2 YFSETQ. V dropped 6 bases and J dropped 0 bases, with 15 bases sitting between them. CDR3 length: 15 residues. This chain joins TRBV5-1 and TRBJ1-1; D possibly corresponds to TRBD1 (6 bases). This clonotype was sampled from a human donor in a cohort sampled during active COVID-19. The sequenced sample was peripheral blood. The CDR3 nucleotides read TGCGCCAGCAAGAAAGGGGGACGGTTGAACACTGAAGCTTTCTTT. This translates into CASKKGGRLNTEAFF. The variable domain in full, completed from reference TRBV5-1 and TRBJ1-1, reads KAGVTQTPRYLIKTRGQQVTLSCSPISGHRSVSWYQQTPGQGLQFLFEYFSETQRNKGNFPGRFSGRQFSNSRSEMNVSTLELGDSALYLCASKKGGRLNTEAFFGQGTRLTVV.